The 14 T cell receptor beta chains below were found in one sample sequenced in a study of T cell responses to AZD1222 COVID-19 vaccine. Using immunoSEQ multiplex PCR, the repertoire was profiled, and TCRdb retains in-frame clones only, with some absent. The sample has about 160,000 clones, 90% to 95% seen once; the top ten hold about 4%. The starting material was peripheral blood, obtained 28 days after the second AZD1222 dose. The source of these receptors is an adult who received the AZD1222 COVID-19 vaccine.

The rearrangement joins TRBV6-5 to TRBJ2-7; TRBD2 matches 9 bases. The V segment lost 3 bases and the J segment 1 base; nucleotides outside the gene matches: 7. Germline V gene lookup returns CDR1 MNHEY and CDR2 SVGAGI. The CDR3 runs 16 residues. The CDR3 spells CASSYSGLAGSYEQYF. As DNA, the CDR3 is TGTGCCAGCAGTTATAGCGGGCTAGCGGGGTCCTACGAGCAGTACTTC.

The rearrangement links TRBV14 to TRBJ2-3, with D unclear. Trimming removed 3 bases from V and 7 bases from J, with 8 bases in between. Looked up from germline, CDR1 is SGHDN and CDR2 is FVKESK. The CDR3 length is 12 residues. The CDR3 is CASSQNTYTQYF. For the CDR3, the DNA is TGTGCCAGCAGCCAGAACACCTATACGCAGTATTTT.

This clone was observed once. The gene calls are TRBV15 and TRBJ2-7, with 11 bases identical to TRBD2. Germline V gives CDR1 LNHNV, CDR2 YYDKDF (reference sequence). With V trimmed by 8 bases and J by 5 bases, 8 bases remained unmatched. The CDR3 runs to 14 residues. The CDR3 coding sequence is TGTGCCACCGGGCGGGCTAGCGGGAGGAACGAGCAGTACTTC. Protein: CATGRASGRNEQYF.

The J gene is TRBJ1-5, the V gene TRBV3-1 (or the pseudogene TRBV3-2); D not certain. The V gene's germline CDR1 is LGHDT and CDR2 YNNKEL (reference sequence). The CDR3 is 13 residues long. V lost 0 bases and J lost 7, with 7 bases in between. Here the CDR3 reads CASSQDRFQPQHF. DNA for the CDR3: TGTGCCAGCAGCCAAGACAGGTTCCAGCCCCAGCATTTT.

The table lists this clone with a few counts. The chain carries TRBV2 and TRBJ2-3; TRBD2 agrees at 8 bases. CDR1 SNHLY and CDR2 FYNNEI come from the germline V gene. The CDR3 length is 16 residues. With V trimmed by 7 bases and J by 0 bases, 9 bases remained unmatched. DNA for the CDR3: TGTGCCAGCACCCGTCAAGCTAGCGGGAGCACAGATACGCAGTATTTT. Its protein is CASTRQASGSTDTQYF.

V and J are TRBV21-1 and TRBJ2-3; TRBD2 is the table's D call, not checked against the DNA. TRBV21-1 is classified as a pseudogene. The CDR3 has 15 residues. CDR3 loop: CASSTHSVFPDTQYF. CDR3 DNA sequence: TGTGCCAGCAGCACGCATTCGGTTTTCCCAGATACGCAGTATTTT.

The chain recombines TRBV5-4 with TRBJ1-6; D is ambiguous. CDR3 length: 15 residues. V dropped 0 bases and J dropped 3 bases, with 7 bases sitting between them. CDR1 SGHNT and CDR2 YYREEE come from the germline V gene (reference sequence). CDR3 residues: CASSLDSDYNSPLHF. For the CDR3, the DNA is TGTGCCAGCAGCTTGGACAGCGACTATAATTCACCCCTCCACTTT.

The chain employs TRBV9 and TRBJ2-5; 7 positions match TRBD2. The CDR3 runs to 15 residues. Germline trimming cut 1 base from V and 2 bases from J; bases unmatched to any gene: 5. CDR1 and CDR2 from the germline V gene are SGDLS and YYNGEE. CDR3 in amino acids: CASSVRLAAQETQYF. CDR3 nucleotide sequence: TGTGCCAGCAGCGTAAGGCTAGCGGCTCAAGAGACCCAGTACTTC.

The CDR3 bases are TGTGCCAGCAGCTTAAATGTCAGGGAGACCTATGGCTACACCTTC. The encoded protein is CASSLNVRETYGYTF. The chain couples TRBV11-2 to TRBJ1-2; possibly TRBD1 for D (5 bases). From germline, CDR1 is SGHAT and CDR2 FQNNGV. CDR3 size: 15 residues. Trimming removed 2 bases from V and 4 bases from J, with 14 bases in between.

This chain connects TRBV24-1 to TRBJ1-2; the D gene is possibly TRBD1 (5 bases). CDR1 KGHDR and CDR2 SFDVKD come from the germline V gene. This CDR3 region has 14 residues. Trimming took 9 bases from V and 4 from J, leaving 17 bases between them. The CDR3 loop reads CATPWEGQGYGYTF. CDR3 nucleotide sequence: TGTGCCACCCCATGGGAGGGCCAGGGCTATGGCTACACCTTC.

This chain joins TRBV3-1 (or the pseudogene TRBV3-2) and TRBJ1-4; TRBD1 matches 8 bases. The CDR3 contains 17 residues. The germline V gene encodes CDR1 LGHDT and CDR2 YNNKEL (reference sequence). V lost 4 bases, J lost 1 base, and 8 bases stayed unmatched. Written as DNA, the CDR3 is TGTGCCAGCAGCCTTTCGGGACAGGTTGTAACTAATGAAAAACTGTTTTTT. It codes for CASSLSGQVVTNEKLFF.

The chain carries TRBV5-4 and TRBJ2-7, with D maybe TRBD2 (6 bases). The CDR3 runs 12 residues. The germline V gene has CDR1 SGHNT and CDR2 YYREEE (reference sequence). V lost 7 bases and J 7 bases, leaving 15 bases between the germline ends. CDR3 in amino acids: CASGSRREEQYF. In nucleotides, the CDR3 is TGTGCCAGCGGATCTAGGAGGGAGGAGCAGTACTTC.

This chain joins TRBV29-1 and TRBJ1-1; D is ambiguous. The length of the CDR3 is 13 residues. Between the trimmed V and J ends, which lost 4 bases and 1 base, there was a span of 10 bases. Germline values: CDR1 SQVTM, CDR2 ANQGSEA. This CDR3 is CSVVRGRNTEAFF. The CDR3 DNA reads TGCAGCGTTGTGCGGGGAAGGAACACTGAAGCTTTCTTT.

The chain uses TRBV2 and TRBJ2-5, with a weak D call TRBD1 (6 bases). The CDR3 contains 12 residues. The V gene's germline CDR1 is SNHLY and CDR2 FYNNEI. Trimming pared 5 bases from V and 4 bases from J, leaving 8 bases between. Here the CDR3 reads CASSNRAETQYF. The CDR3 DNA sequence: TGTGCCAGCAGTAACAGGGCAGAGACCCAGTACTTC.